This T cell receptor (beta chain) was recovered during a study of Graves' ophthalmopathy and Graves' hyperthyroidism. Germline V gives CDR1 MDHEN, CDR2 SYDVKM. CDR3 size: 15 residues. Study observations and caveats: Ophthalmopathy progression prediction by the model yielded a sensitivity of 60% to 71% and a specificity of approximately 77%.

A note on this clonotype: The antigen remains unidentified. A single base separates this from a much larger clone, so it may be a read error.

The study amplified TCR beta CDR3 regions using RNA transcripts. The workflow started with a first-round RT-PCR run with HTBI primers and then moved on to a second-round multiplex PCR. TCRdb passed the multiplex PCR reads through MiXCR, listing each CDR3 protein once. Seen here are 680,000 or so distinct CDR3 sequences, about 20% observed once, and the top ten hold approximately 7.7%. The TCR originated in a woman aged 18-30 years with stable Graves' hyperthyroidism. Some clones in this sample may be carry-over from other donors' samples. The specimen was peripheral blood. The chain is built from TRBV28 and TRBJ1-5, with D hard to call. The CDR3 is CACSIPGQEAQPQHF. The CDR3 DNA reads TGTGCCTGCAGTATCCCAGGCCAGGAGGCTCAGCCCCAGCATTTT.